The 18 T cell receptor beta chains below were found in one sample sequenced in a study of blood T cell repertoires in COVID-19 (dated by TCRdb to the early 2020s). Libraries were built with the immunoSEQ multiplex PCR assay. TCRdb carries this immuneACCESS record with in-frame sequences only. Its versions omit some clonotypes, under half of them owing to an unresolved V gene in the studies checked, with the rest unexplained. In all, the sample holds 300,000 or so clones, and roughly 84% of those were seen once. The ten largest clones take up 1% of the sample. Material for sequencing was PBMCs or T cells enriched from blood (not recorded which). Receptors originate from a woman aged 25 to 39 who had recovered from COVID-19.

V usage is TRBV28 and J usage is TRBJ2-5; 7 bases match TRBD2. The J segment lost 10 bases and the V segment lost 2 bases, leaving 1 base of the junction unmatched. The CDR3 sequence is 11 residues long. The germline CDR1 and CDR2 sequences are MDHEN and SYDVKM. CDR3 DNA: TGTGCCAGCAGTTTAAGGGAGGGCCAGTACTTC. Translating it yields CASSLREGQYF.

The chain carries TRBV18 and TRBJ1-1; 11 bases map to TRBD1. CDR1 is KGHSH and CDR2 is LQKENI in the germline V gene. The trim removed 5 bases at V and 4 bases at J, leaving 6 bases unmatched. This CDR3 contains 15 residues. CDR3 nucleotide sequence: TGTGCCAGCTCAGATGGGACAGGGGGTGTCACTGAAGCTTTCTTT. Amino acids: CASSDGTGGVTEAFF.

The chain links TRBV5-6 to TRBJ1-1, with TRBD1 matching 7 bases. The CDR3 sequence is 16 residues long. V shed 4 bases, J shed 3 bases, and the junction held 12 bases outside the gene matches. Germline values: CDR1 SGHDT, CDR2 YYEEEE. The CDR3: CASSPEGARRDTEAFF. DNA of the CDR3: TGTGCCAGCAGCCCGGAGGGGGCCCGCCGGGACACTGAAGCTTTCTTT.

CDR3 DNA: TGTGCCAGCAGTCCTACGGCGGGGAGGAGAAATGAAAAACTGTTTTTT. Translation: CASSPTAGRRNEKLFF. This chain connects TRBV28 to TRBJ1-4; D ambiguous. In germline, CDR1 is MDHEN, CDR2 SYDVKM. This CDR3 contains 16 residues. V dropped 5 bases and J dropped 5 bases, with 18 bases sitting between them.

The rearrangement uses TRBV6-5 and TRBJ1-2, with D maybe TRBD1 (5 bases). The CDR3 contains 13 residues. Trimming pared 4 bases from V and 1 base from J, leaving 7 bases between. CDR1 and CDR2 (germline): MNHEY, SVGAGI. Written as DNA, the CDR3 is TGTGCCAGCAGTTCACAGGTTAACTATGGCTACACCTTC. Its translation: CASSSQVNYGYTF.

The gene calls are TRBV28 and TRBJ2-4; D possibly corresponds to TRBD2 (7 bases). Germline CDR1 reads MDHEN; CDR2 reads SYDVKM. Trimming pared 8 bases from V and 1 base from J, leaving 21 bases between. This CDR3 is built from 17 residues. Here the CDR3 reads CASAGVMGARAKNIQYF. CDR3 sequence (DNA): TGTGCCAGCGCGGGGGTGATGGGGGCTAGGGCCAAAAACATTCAGTACTTC.

The chain links TRBV5-1 to TRBJ1-6; 7 bases line up with TRBD1. This CDR3 is built from 14 residues. The V gene end was trimmed by 6 bases and the J gene end by 5 bases; junction bases not matched to a gene: 5. The germline gives CDR1 SGHRS, CDR2 YFSETQ. DNA for the CDR3: TGCGCCAGCAACCCCGGGACAGATAATTCACCCCTCCACTTT. It specifies CASNPGTDNSPLHF.

This chain joins TRBV6-5 and TRBJ2-2, with D possibly TRBD2 on 5 matching bases. The CDR3 spans 12 residues. Germline values: CDR1 MNHEY, CDR2 SVGAGI. Trimming took 5 bases from V and 6 from J, leaving 7 bases between them. The CDR3 loop is CASSLGAGELFF. The CDR3 nucleotides are TGTGCCAGCAGTCTCGGGGCCGGGGAGCTGTTTTTT.

This clone was detected once. V is TRBV19 and J is TRBJ1-1; D remains unclear. Trimming took 5 bases from V and 5 from J, leaving 18 bases between them. The CDR3 is 15 residues long. The V gene's germline CDR1 is LNHDA and CDR2 SQIVND (reference sequence). CDR3 in amino acids: CASSPRPEAGTEAFF. For the CDR3, the DNA is TGTGCCAGTAGTCCGCGACCTGAGGCGGGGACTGAAGCTTTCTTT. Full variable domain (missing parts from reference TRBV19 and TRBJ1-1): DGGITQSPKYLFRKEGQNVTLSCEQNLNHDAMYWYRQDPGQGLRLIYYSQIVNDFQKGDIAEGYSVSREKKESFPLTVTSAQKNPTAFYLCASSPRPEAGTEAFFGQGTRLTVV.

This chain uses TRBV29-1 with TRBJ1-5, with 7 bases that match TRBD1. Germline V gene sequence: CDR1 SQVTM, CDR2 ANQGSEA. CDR3 length equals 13 residues. Trimming at V came to 5 bases and at J to 7 bases, leaving 8 bases not matched to a gene. CDR3 sequence reads: CSVSTGDGQPQHF. CDR3 DNA: TGCAGCGTTTCAACAGGGGATGGCCAGCCCCAGCATTTT.

The CDR3 DNA sequence: TGTGCGTCCAGTCGTAGTAGCGGTACTAACAATGAGCAGTTCTTC. This encodes CASSRSSGTNNEQFF. The chain is built from TRBV5-4 and TRBJ2-1, with D perhaps matching TRBD2 (6 bases). This CDR3 region has 15 residues. Germline V gives CDR1 SGHNT, CDR2 YYREEE (reference sequence). Full variable domain (rest looked up from reference TRBV5-4 and TRBJ2-1): ETGVTQSPTHLIKTRGQQVTLRCSSQSGHNTVSWYQQALGQGPQFIFQYYREEENGRGNFPPRFSGLQFPNYSSELNVNALELDDSALYLCASSRSSGTNNEQFFGPGTRLTVL.

The sample holds one count of this clone. The J gene is TRBJ1-1, the V gene TRBV28; D unclear. The germline V gene encodes CDR1 MDHEN and CDR2 SYDVKM. CDR3 size: 12 residues. Trimming took 6 bases from V and 5 from J, leaving 10 bases between them. CDR3 nucleotide sequence: TGTGCCAGCAGATCGGGAGGAACTGAAGCTTTCTTT. It translates to CASRSGGTEAFF.

V and J are TRBV29-1 and TRBJ1-2, with 7 bases identical to TRBD1. CDR3 size: 14 residues. V gave up 2 bases and J gave up 5 bases; unmatched junction bases: 8. Per germline, CDR1 SQVTM and CDR2 ANQGSEA. In DNA form, the CDR3 reads TGCAGCGTTGAATCGGCGGAGGGGGCGTATGGCTACACCTTC. Translation gives CSVESAEGAYGYTF.

The chain recombines TRBV24-1 with TRBJ2-1, with TRBD2 identical over 10 bases. Trimming at V came to 3 bases and at J to 8 bases, leaving 9 bases not matched to a gene. Looked up from germline, CDR1 is KGHDR and CDR2 is SFDVKD. This CDR3 region has 16 residues. CDR3 nucleotides: TGTGCCACCAGTGATCGAAAGCGGGGGGGCAGGGATGAGCAGTTCTTC. Amino acid sequence: CATSDRKRGGRDEQFF.

CDR3 residues: CASSPGLAGGQETQYF. Here the CDR3 DNA reads TGTGCCAGCTCTCCTGGACTAGCGGGGGGCCAAGAGACCCAGTACTTC. This sequence joins TRBV18 and TRBJ2-5; 14 bases map to TRBD2. Trimming took 6 bases from V and 1 from J; bases not matched to a gene: 4. Germline V lookup: CDR1 KGHSH, CDR2 LQKENI. This CDR3 region has 16 residues.

This clone has only one observation. The chain recombines TRBV6-5 with TRBJ1-6; TRBD1 matches 9 bases. This CDR3 comprises 15 residues. CDR1 and CDR2 (germline): MNHEY, SVGAGI. The J segment lost 7 bases and the V segment lost 0 bases, leaving 1 base of the junction unmatched. CDR3 in DNA: TGTGCCAGCAGTTACTCGACAGGGGGGAATTCACCCCTCCACTTT. It translates to CASSYSTGGNSPLHF.

This sequence joins TRBV5-6 and TRBJ2-1; D uncertain. The CDR3 sequence is 15 residues long. V lost 0 bases, J lost 3 bases, and 10 bases lay in between. In germline, CDR1 is SGHDT, CDR2 YYEEEE. As DNA, the CDR3 is TGTGCCAGCAGCTTGGTGGGCAGAAACTACAATGAGCAGTTCTTC. Translated, it gives CASSLVGRNYNEQFF.

The chain uses TRBV7-8 and TRBJ1-1; 9 positions agree with TRBD1. Unmatched junction bases numbered 7, after V lost 3 bases and J lost 8 bases. The CDR3 is made up of 14 amino acids. The germline gives CDR1 SGHVS, CDR2 FQNEAQ. CDR3 in DNA: TGTGCCAGCAGCTTCGAACCCGGGACAGGGGAAGCTTTCTTT. The encoded protein is CASSFEPGTGEAFF. The variable domain in full, completed from reference TRBV7-8 and TRBJ1-1, reads GAGVSQSPRYKVAKRGQDVALRCDPISGHVSLFWYQQALGQGPEFLTYFQNEAQLDKSGLPSDRFFAERPEGSVSTLKIQRTQQEDSAVYLCASSFEPGTGEAFFGQGTRLTVV.